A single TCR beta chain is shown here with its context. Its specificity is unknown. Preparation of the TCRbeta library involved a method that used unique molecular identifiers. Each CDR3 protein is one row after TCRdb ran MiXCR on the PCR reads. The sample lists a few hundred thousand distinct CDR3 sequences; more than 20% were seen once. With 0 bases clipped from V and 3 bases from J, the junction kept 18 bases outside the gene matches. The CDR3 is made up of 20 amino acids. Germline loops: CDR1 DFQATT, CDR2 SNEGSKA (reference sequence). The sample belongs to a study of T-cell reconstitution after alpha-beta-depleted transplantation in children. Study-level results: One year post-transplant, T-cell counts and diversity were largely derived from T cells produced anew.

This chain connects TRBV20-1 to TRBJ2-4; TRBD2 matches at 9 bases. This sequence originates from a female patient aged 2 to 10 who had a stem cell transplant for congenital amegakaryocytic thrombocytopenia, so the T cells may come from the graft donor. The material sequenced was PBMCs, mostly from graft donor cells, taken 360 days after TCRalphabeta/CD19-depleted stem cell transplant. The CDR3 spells CSARDRLAGVLGGVKNIQYF. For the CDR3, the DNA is TGCAGTGCTAGAGACAGGTTAGCGGGAGTTTTAGGAGGAGTCAAAAACATTCAGTACTTC.